This T cell receptor beta chain was identified during a study of liver allograft versus peripheral blood T cells. Across the study: Transplanted-liver and recipient peripheral blood T cell receptor repertoires were compared. General study points: Intragraft liver T cell receptor repertoires reportedly differed from peripheral blood repertoires.

TCRdb re-called the reads with MiXCR, one entry per CDR3 protein. This table has approximately 3,000 distinct CDR3 sequences, roughly 15% appearing once. This clonotype was picked up a small number of times. Its target is not known. A much larger clonotype is one base distant, so this may be a read error. This CDR3 has 15 residues. The V and J ends lost 5 bases and 4 bases, in that order; junction bases with no gene match: 10. The germline gives CDR1 MNHEY, CDR2 SVGAGI. The chain is built from TRBV6-5 and TRBJ2-5, with 7 bases lining up with TRBD2. This sequence was found in a human patient who had a liver transplant. Some T cells may arise from the graft donor. CDR3 amino acids: CASSPLLAIPETQYF. CDR3 coding DNA: TGTGCCAGCAGTCCCTTACTAGCGATTCCAGAGACCCAGTACTTC.